This TCR beta chain is from a study of cytomegalovirus exposure and HLA in healthy donors. Overall study findings and caveats: Some public TCRs appeared in many individuals, while most sequences were rare. Some V segments, including TRBV6-2 and TRBV6-3, were excluded as indistinguishable.

This clone showed up just once. What it recognizes is unknown. Trimming at V came to 4 bases and at J to 3 bases, leaving 7 bases not matched to a gene. This CDR3 has 16 amino acids. The germline CDR1 and CDR2 sequences are LGHNA and YNFKEQ. Researchers ran the PCR with 60 Vbeta and 13 Jbeta primers. Authors' processing steps: In a later analysis, around 10 million of 60 million to 80 million unique beta chains occurred in at least two donors. Some clones are missing from TCRdb's copy, which holds only in-frame ones; the method was immunoSEQ multiplex PCR. V and J calls and clone size are as listed in that table; D and trimming were resolved from the DNA. The sample consists of some 100,000 clones, just under 75% of them appearing once.

The V gene is TRBV4-2, the J gene TRBJ2-1; TRBD2 agrees at 9 bases. This TCR was recovered from a human donor in good health. Sequencing was carried out using PBMCs. Here the CDR3 reads CASSPRGTSSYNEQFF. The CDR3 DNA reads TGTGCCAGCAGCCCCCGCGGGACTAGCAGCTACAATGAGCAGTTCTTC.